This T cell receptor (beta chain) was recorded in a study of blood T cell repertoires in COVID-19. Study overall: The cDNA or gDNA used as material had been derived from T cells, B-cell-depleted T cells, or PBMCs.

The table came from immunoSEQ multiplex PCR; TCRdb's copy has only in-frame clones and leaves some out. The data contain 130,000 or so clones, about four fifths of them seen just once; the ten biggest clones take up around 20%. Trimming at V came to 4 bases and at J to 6 bases, leaving 11 bases not matched to a gene. Germline values: CDR1 LGHNA, CDR2 YNFKEQ. This CDR3 is 15 amino acids long. The sample comprised peripheral blood. The gene calls are TRBV4-2 and TRBJ1-2, with 7 nucleotides matching TRBD1. The TCR comes from an elderly man with acute or convalescent COVID-19. In DNA, the CDR3 is TGTGCCAGCAGCCTACGACAGGGATACGGCGATGGCTACACCTTC. This gives the protein CASSLRQGYGDGYTF.